What follows are 3 T cell receptor beta chains derived from one specimen sequenced in a study of spatial heterogeneity in lung cancer. Each CDR3 protein is one row after TCRdb ran MiXCR on the 5' RACE reads. The sample consists of some 1,500 distinct CDR3 sequences, under 30% of them appearing once. Described time point: sample taken at primary tumor resection. Researchers sequenced whole RNA taken from tumor, nontumor lung or frozen PBMC without sorting. Sequencing used PBMCs, obtained at surgery. All receptors come from a male donor with early-stage non-small cell lung cancer.

The chain recombines TRBV11-1 with TRBJ2-7, with a possible D match to TRBD1 (6 bases). Germline V gene data show CDR1 as SGHAT and CDR2 as FQDESV (reference sequence). CDR3 size: 12 residues. V was trimmed by 3 bases and J by 5 bases, leaving 8 bases between them. The CDR3 DNA follows: TGTGCCAGCAGCTTCCGGGACAACGAGCAGTACTTC. This codes for CASSFRDNEQYF.

This chain connects TRBV7-9 to TRBJ2-3, with 9 bases identical to TRBD2. The germline V gene encodes CDR1 SEHNR and CDR2 FQNEAQ (reference sequence). This CDR3 has 12 residues. The ends lost 11 bases at V and 2 bases at J; junction bases unmatched: 2. The DNA for the CDR3 is TGTGCCGCGGGGGGGTACACAGATACGCAGTATTTT. Residues: CAAGGYTDTQYF.

This clonotype has a handful of counts. The chain has TRBV29-1 and TRBJ2-1; 9 bases fit TRBD2. CDR1 and CDR2 from the germline V gene are SQVTM and ANQGSEA. The CDR3 contains 16 residues. V was clipped by 1 base and J by 3 bases; unmatched bases: 7. The CDR3 loop reads CSVEGLAGEFYNEQFF. The CDR3 bases are TGCAGCGTTGAAGGTTTAGCGGGGGAATTCTACAATGAGCAGTTCTTC.